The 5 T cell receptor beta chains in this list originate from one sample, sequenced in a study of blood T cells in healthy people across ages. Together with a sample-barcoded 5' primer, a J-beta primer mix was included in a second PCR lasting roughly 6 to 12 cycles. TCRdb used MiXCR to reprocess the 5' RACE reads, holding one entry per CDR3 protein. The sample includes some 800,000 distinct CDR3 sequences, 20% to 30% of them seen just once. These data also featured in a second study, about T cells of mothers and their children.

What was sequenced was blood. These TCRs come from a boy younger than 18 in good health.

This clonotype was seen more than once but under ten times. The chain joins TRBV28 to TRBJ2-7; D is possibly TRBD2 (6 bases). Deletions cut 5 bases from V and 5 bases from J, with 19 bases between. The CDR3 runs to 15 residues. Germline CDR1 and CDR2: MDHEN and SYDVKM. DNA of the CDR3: TGTGCCAGCAGTGTAGCCGGGACTCCTGCACACGAGCAGTACTTC. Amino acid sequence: CASSVAGTPAHEQYF.

The CDR3 bases are TGTGCCAGCAGCTTAGTTGGGCTAGCGTCACAGGATACGCAGTATTTT. Translation gives CASSLVGLASQDTQYF. The V gene is TRBV7-8, the J gene TRBJ2-3; a weak D match, TRBD2 (6 bases). V was trimmed by 1 base and J by 6 bases, leaving 17 bases between them. CDR3 length equals 16 residues. Germline V lookup: CDR1 SGHVS, CDR2 FQNEAQ.

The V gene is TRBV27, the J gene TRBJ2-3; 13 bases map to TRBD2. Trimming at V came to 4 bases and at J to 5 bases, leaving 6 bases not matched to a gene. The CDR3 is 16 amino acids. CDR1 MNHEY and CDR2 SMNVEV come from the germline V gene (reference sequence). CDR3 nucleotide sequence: TGTGCCAGCAGTTCCCGACTAGCGGGAGGCTTAGATACGCAGTATTTT. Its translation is CASSSRLAGGLDTQYF.

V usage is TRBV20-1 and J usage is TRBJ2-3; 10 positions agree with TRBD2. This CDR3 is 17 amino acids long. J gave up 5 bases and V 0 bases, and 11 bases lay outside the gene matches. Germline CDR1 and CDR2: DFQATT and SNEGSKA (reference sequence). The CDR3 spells CSARDASGRAVVDTQYF. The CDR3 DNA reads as TGCAGTGCTAGAGATGCGAGCGGGAGGGCCGTGGTAGATACGCAGTATTTT.

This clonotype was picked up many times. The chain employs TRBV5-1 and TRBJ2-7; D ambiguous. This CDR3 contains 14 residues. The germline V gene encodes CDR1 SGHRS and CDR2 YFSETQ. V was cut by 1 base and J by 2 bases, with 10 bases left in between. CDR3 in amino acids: CASSLITTTYEQYF. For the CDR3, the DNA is TGCGCCAGCAGCTTGATAACTACTACCTACGAGCAGTACTTC. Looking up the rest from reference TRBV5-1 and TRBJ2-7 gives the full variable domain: KAGVTQTPRYLIKTRGQQVTLSCSPISGHRSVSWYQQTPGQGLQFLFEYFSETQRNKGNFPGRFSGRQFSNSRSEMNVSTLELGDSALYLCASSLITTTYEQYFGPGTRLTVT.